Listed below are T cell receptor beta chains from one sample, sequenced in a study of shared clonotypes between healthy human individuals. Only in-frame clones appear in the TCRdb table, and some are missing; sequencing was by immunoSEQ multiplex PCR. The table includes more than 850,000 clones, approximately 80% detected once. The specimen sequenced was memory CD4+ T cells from PBMCs. These TCRs come from a man aged 18 to 35 in good health. Some clones in this sample may be carry-over from other donors' samples. Each CDR3 is given with its conserved first and last residue. D genes are given only for firm matches. The listing skips clone size in some rows; elsewhere it reads once, few, many or a size class.

>NA|TRBJ2-4|TRBV9|NA
CASSVAGVDIQYF
TGTGCCAGCAGCGTAGCGGGAGTGGACATTCAGTACTTC
>NA|TRBJ2-3|TRBV10-1|few
CASSESATGFGGQYF
TGCGCCAGCAGTGAGTCCGCTACAGGGTTCGGTGGGCAGTATTTT
>TRBD1|TRBJ1-2|TRBV28|NA
CASSRQGARFYGYTF
TGTGCCAGCAGTCGACAGGGGGCGCGGTTCTATGGCTACACCTTC
>NA|TRBJ2-7|TRBV5-1|NA
CASRLGLVNEQYF
TGCGCCAGCAGATTGGGGCTAGTAAACGAGCAGTACTTC
>TRBD1|TRBJ2-5|TRBV28|NA
CASSPGQPLETQYF
TGTGCCAGCAGCCCGGGACAGCCTCTGGAGACCCAGTACTTC
>NA|TRBJ1-1|TRBV5-1|few
CASSLVGGDEAFF
TGCGCCAGCAGCTTGGTGGGCGGGGATGAAGCTTTCTTT
>NA|TRBJ2-1|TRBV7-6|NA
CASSLAGDTVGREQFF
TGTGCCAGCAGCTTAGCGGGGGACACCGTTGGGAGGGAGCAGTTCTTC
>NA|TRBJ1-5|TRBV9|NA
CASSSLINQPQHF
TGTGCCAGCAGCTCTCTGATCAATCAGCCCCAGCATTTT
>NA|TRBJ2-1|TRBV4-3|NA
CASSQAADIWDPNNEQFF
TGCGCCAGCAGCCAAGCTGCGGACATCTGGGACCCTAACAATGAGCAGTTCTTC
>TRBD1|TRBJ1-2|TRBV28|NA
CASSFSGTGGFGYTF
TGTGCCAGCAGTTTCTCCGGGACAGGGGGGTTTGGCTACACCTTC
>TRBD2|TRBJ2-1|TRBV5-4|NA
CASSSPGLAANSYNEQFF
TGTGCCAGCAGCTCGCCGGGACTAGCGGCCAACTCCTACAATGAGCAGTTCTTC
>NA|TRBJ1-1|TRBV7-3|NA
CASSPSGPNTEAFF
TGTGCCAGCAGCCCCAGCGGGCCGAACACTGAAGCTTTCTTT
>NA|TRBJ1-1|TRBV28|NA
CASLILGTEAFF
TGTGCCAGCCTCATTTTGGGCACTGAAGCTTTCTTT
>NA|TRBJ2-2|TRBV5-1|NA
CASSHRTTNTGELFF
TGCGCCAGCAGCCACCGGACTACTAACACCGGGGAGCTGTTTTTT
>TRBD2|TRBJ2-1|TRBV14|NA
CASSGGRHNEQFF
TGTGCCAGCAGTGGCGGGAGACACAATGAGCAGTTCTTC
>TRBD2|TRBJ2-1|TRBV5-4|NA
CASSLASSGYNEQFF
TGTGCCAGCAGCTTGGCTTCTAGCGGGTACAATGAGCAGTTCTTC
>TRBD1|TRBJ2-1|TRBV11-2|NA
CASRQTGFSYNEQFF
TGTGCCAGCAGGCAGACAGGGTTCTCCTACAATGAGCAGTTCTTC
>TRBD2|TRBJ2-1|TRBV4-3|NA
CASSTLAGGYNEQFF
TGCGCCAGCAGCACACTAGCGGGTGGTTACAATGAGCAGTTCTTC
>TRBD2|TRBJ2-5|TRBV28|NA
CASSSLAGGAETQYF
TGTGCCAGCAGTTCACTAGCGGGAGGGGCAGAGACCCAGTACTTC
>NA|TRBJ2-3|TRBV20-1|NA
CSASAGDTQYF
TGCAGTGCTAGTGCCGGGGATACGCAGTATTTT
>NA|TRBJ2-1|TRBV20-1|NA
CSRPRGSEQFF
TGCAGTCGGCCGAGAGGGAGTGAGCAGTTCTTC
>NA|TRBJ1-2|TRBV2|NA
CASRRDVNYGYTF
TGTGCCAGCAGACGAGACGTTAACTATGGCTACACCTTC
>NA|TRBJ2-7|TRBV21-1|NA
CASSGTRPLLYYEQYF
TGTGCCAGCAGCGGAACCCGTCCCCTTCTCTACTACGAGCAGTACTTC
>TRBD2|TRBJ2-7|TRBV6-5|NA
CASAGTSGSGYEQYF
TGTGCCAGCGCTGGGACTAGCGGGAGCGGGTACGAGCAGTACTTC
>NA|TRBJ1-2|TRBV4-1|NA
CASSQTGKSRYGYTF
TGCGCCAGCAGCCAAACAGGGAAGTCTAGGTATGGCTACACCTTC
>NA|TRBJ2-2|TRBV29-1|NA
CSVMEETNTGELFF
TGCAGCGTTATGGAAGAAACGAACACCGGGGAGCTGTTTTTT
>NA|TRBJ1-2|TRBV20-1|NA
CSASLGGGYTF
TGCAGTGCTAGTCTGGGGGGTGGCTACACCTTC
>NA|TRBJ2-5|TRBV9|NA
CASSVGGRGTQYF
TGTGCCAGCAGCGTGGGAGGTCGGGGGACCCAGTACTTC
>NA|TRBJ2-1|TRBV11-1|once
CASSRRWGDNEQFF
TGTGCCAGCAGCCGCCGGTGGGGCGACAATGAGCAGTTCTTC
>NA|TRBJ2-1|TRBV7-3|NA
CASSSLSGSYNEQFF
TGTGCCAGCAGCTCCCTTAGCGGCTCCTACAATGAGCAGTTCTTC
>NA|TRBJ1-2|TRBV19|NA
CASSIGRSRNYGYTF
TGTGCCAGTAGTATAGGTCGCAGTAGAAACTATGGCTACACCTTC
>NA|TRBJ1-4|TRBV19|NA
CASTPRAGFNEKLFF
TGTGCCAGTACCCCACGCGCTGGCTTTAATGAAAAACTGTTTTTT
>NA|TRBJ2-7|TRBV5-1|NA
CASSLEDFAGEQYF
TGCGCCAGCAGCTTGGAGGACTTCGCGGGAGAGCAGTACTTC
>TRBD1|TRBJ2-5|TRBV28|many
CASSGLGQGQETQYF
TGTGCCAGCAGTGGGTTGGGACAGGGACAAGAGACCCAGTACTTC
>NA|TRBJ2-4|TRBV21-1|few
CASSKERLPLAKNIQYF
TGTGCCAGCAGCAAAGAGAGGCTGCCTCTAGCCAAAAACATTCAGTACTTC
>NA|TRBJ1-5|TRBV2|NA
CASSPGDYSNQPQHF
TGTGCCAGCAGTCCAGGGGACTATAGCAATCAGCCCCAGCATTTT
>TRBD2|TRBJ2-2|TRBV9|NA
CASSVGASGGVPGELFF
TGTGCCAGCAGCGTAGGGGCTAGCGGTGGGGTTCCCGGGGAGCTGTTTTTT
>TRBD2|TRBJ2-1|TRBV10-3|NA
CAILGEGLSFSNEQFF
TGTGCCATCCTCGGGGAGGGACTCTCTTTTTCCAATGAGCAGTTCTTC
>TRBD1|TRBJ1-2|TRBV14|NA
CASSQNYAEDRDGYTF
TGTGCCAGCAGCCAAAACTACGCAGAGGACAGGGACGGCTACACCTTC
>TRBD2|TRBJ2-5|TRBV5-1|NA
CASSLAPLAGRETQYF
TGCGCCAGCAGCTTGGCGCCTCTAGCGGGACGAGAGACCCAGTACTTC
>NA|TRBJ2-7|TRBV9|NA
CASSVGGLPVTYEQYF
TGTGCCAGCAGCGTAGGGGGACTCCCTGTAACCTACGAGCAGTACTTC
>NA|TRBJ2-1|TRBV15|NA
CATSRKYYNEQFF
TGTGCCACCAGCAGGAAGTACTACAATGAGCAGTTCTTC
>NA|TRBJ2-7|TRBV30|NA
CAWSSSYEQYF
TGTGCCTGGAGTTCCAGCTACGAGCAGTACTTC
>NA|TRBJ1-5|TRBV27|NA
CASSLVLGPGPQHF
TGTGCCAGCAGTTTAGTTCTGGGGCCGGGTCCCCAGCATTTT
>TRBD2|TRBJ2-7|TRBV5-1|NA
CASSLVGRGLYEQYF
TGCGCCAGCAGCTTGGTCGGGAGGGGGTTGTACGAGCAGTACTTC
>TRBD1|TRBJ1-2|TRBV28|NA
CASSLEGASYGYTF
TGTGCCAGCAGTTTGGAGGGGGCGAGCTATGGCTACACCTTC
>TRBD1|TRBJ2-3|TRBV11-2|NA
CASSSNHRGDTQYF
TGTGCCAGCAGCTCCAACCACAGGGGCGATACGCAGTATTTT
>NA|TRBJ1-2|TRBV14|NA
CASSQGSGEVYGYTF
TGTGCCAGCAGCCAAGGGTCCGGGGAGGTCTATGGCTACACCTTC
>TRBD2|TRBJ2-7|TRBV27|NA
CASSSTLRRGLSLAGGREQYF
TGTGCCAGCAGTAGTACCCTGAGGAGGGGGCTAAGTCTAGCGGGAGGACGCGAGCAGTACTTC
>NA|TRBJ2-3|TRBV11-3|NA
CASSLGAVETDTQYF
TGTGCCAGCAGCTTGGGGGCCGTCGAGACAGATACGCAGTATTTT
>TRBD2|TRBJ2-3|TRBV4-2|NA
CASSPAGGDDTQYF
TGTGCCAGCAGCCCGGCGGGAGGCGATGATACGCAGTATTTT
>TRBD2|TRBJ2-7|TRBV9|NA
CASSVASGRVYEQYF
TGTGCCAGCAGCGTAGCTAGCGGGAGGGTCTACGAGCAGTACTTC
>NA|TRBJ1-2|TRBV28|NA
CASSQGIDFGYTF
TGTGCCAGCAGTCAGGGGATTGACTTTGGCTACACCTTC
>NA|TRBJ1-4|TRBV9|NA
CASSTEQGSGEKLFF
TGTGCCAGCAGCACCGAACAGGGATCGGGTGAAAAACTGTTTTTT
>TRBD1|TRBJ1-1|TRBV4-1|NA
CASSHSRGHTEAFF
TGCGCCAGCAGCCACAGCAGGGGGCACACTGAAGCTTTCTTT